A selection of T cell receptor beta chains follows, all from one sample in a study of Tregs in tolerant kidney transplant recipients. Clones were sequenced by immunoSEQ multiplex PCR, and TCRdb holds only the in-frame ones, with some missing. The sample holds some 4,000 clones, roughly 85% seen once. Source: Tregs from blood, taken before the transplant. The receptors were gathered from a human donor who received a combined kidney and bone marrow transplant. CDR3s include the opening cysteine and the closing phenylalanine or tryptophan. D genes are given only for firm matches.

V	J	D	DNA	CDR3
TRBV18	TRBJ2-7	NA	TGTGCCAGCTCACCACTCTCGGGAACAACCTACGAGCAGTACTTC	CASSPLSGTTYEQYF
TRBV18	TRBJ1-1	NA	TGTGCCAGCTCAGCGAGTCTGAGCACTGAAGCTTTCTTT	CASSASLSTEAFF
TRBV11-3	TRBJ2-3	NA	TGTGCCAGCAGCTTAGGTGTCAGTAGCACAGATACGCAGTATTTT	CASSLGVSSTDTQYF
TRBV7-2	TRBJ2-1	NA	TGTGCCAGCAGCCATCGAGGAGGTGAGCAGTTCTTC	CASSHRGGEQFF
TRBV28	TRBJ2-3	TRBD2	TGTGCCAGCAGTTTCAGGGGACTAGCGGGAAAATCCGGGGACACAGATACGCAGTATTTT	CASSFRGLAGKSGDTDTQYF
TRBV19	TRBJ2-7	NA	TGTGCCAGTAGTATAGACGCGCTAGTTTCCTACGAGCAGTACTTC	CASSIDALVSYEQYF
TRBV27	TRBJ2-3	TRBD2	TGTGCCAGCAGTTTGGGGACCTTATACCCACGGGGGGGAGATACGCAGTATTTT	CASSLGTLYPRGGDTQYF
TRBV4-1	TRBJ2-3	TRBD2	TGCGCCAGCAGCCAAGATAGAGGCGCGGGGGGTTTGGATACGCAGTATTTT	CASSQDRGAGGLDTQYF
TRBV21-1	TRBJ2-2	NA	TGTGCCAGCAGCAGCCGGGACAGGGGGATACGGGGCACCGGGGAGCTGTTTTTT	CASSSRDRGIRGTGELFF
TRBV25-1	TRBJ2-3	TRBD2	TGTGCCAGCAGTGACGCGGGGGCAGATACGCAGTATTTT	CASSDAGADTQYF
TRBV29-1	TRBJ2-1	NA	TGCAGCGTAGGGGACTATGAGCAGTTCTTC	CSVGDYEQFF
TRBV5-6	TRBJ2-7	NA	TGTGCCAGCAGCGCCTCACCCGGGACTTACGAGCAGTACTTC	CASSASPGTYEQYF
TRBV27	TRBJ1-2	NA	TGTGCCAGCAGAGAACAGGTAGGCTATGGCTACACCTTC	CASREQVGYGYTF